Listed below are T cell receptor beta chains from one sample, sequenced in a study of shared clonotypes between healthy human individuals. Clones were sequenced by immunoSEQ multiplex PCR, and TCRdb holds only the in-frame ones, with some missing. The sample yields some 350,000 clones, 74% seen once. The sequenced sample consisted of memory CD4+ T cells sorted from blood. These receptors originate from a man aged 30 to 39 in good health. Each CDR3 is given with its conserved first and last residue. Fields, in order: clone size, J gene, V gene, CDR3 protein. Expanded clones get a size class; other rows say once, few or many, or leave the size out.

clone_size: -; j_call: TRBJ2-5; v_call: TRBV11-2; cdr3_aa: CASRPNVGHSETQYF
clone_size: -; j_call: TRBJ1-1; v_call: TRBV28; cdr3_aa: CASTRALISNTEAFF
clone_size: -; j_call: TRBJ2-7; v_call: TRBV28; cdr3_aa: CASSRVPGPFSSYEQYF
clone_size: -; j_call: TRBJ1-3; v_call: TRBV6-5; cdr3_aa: CASTPPRGSGNTIYF
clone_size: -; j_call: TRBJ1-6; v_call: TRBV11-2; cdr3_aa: CASSATGKSPLHF
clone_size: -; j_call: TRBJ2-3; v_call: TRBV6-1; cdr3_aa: CASWAGSTDTQYF
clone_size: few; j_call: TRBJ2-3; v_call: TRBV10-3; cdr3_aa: CAISEGSGQGTDTQYF
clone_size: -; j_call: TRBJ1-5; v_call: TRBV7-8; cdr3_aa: CASSPSQTPQHF
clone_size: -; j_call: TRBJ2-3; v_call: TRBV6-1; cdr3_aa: CASSRGGLSTDTQYF
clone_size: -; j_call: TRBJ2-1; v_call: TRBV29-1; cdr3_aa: CSVVLEPQINEQFF
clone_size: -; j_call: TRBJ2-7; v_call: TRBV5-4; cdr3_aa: CASSQDRGYEQYF
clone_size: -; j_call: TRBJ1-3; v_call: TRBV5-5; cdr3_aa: CASSQLGDSGNTIYF
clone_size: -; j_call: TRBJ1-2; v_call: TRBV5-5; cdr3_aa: CASSSLAGNYGYTF
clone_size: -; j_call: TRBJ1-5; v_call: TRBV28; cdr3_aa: CASSTKRPGPLNQPQHF
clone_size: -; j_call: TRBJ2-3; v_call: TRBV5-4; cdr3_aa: CASSQPDRATDTQYF